This T cell receptor (beta chain) was recorded in a study of blood T cell repertoires in COVID-19. Germline V lookup: CDR1 SGHTA, CDR2 FQGNSA. J gave up 6 bases and V 4 bases, and 8 bases lay outside the gene matches. The CDR3 length is 16 residues. Enrolled through a virtual design, the participants were between roughly 18 and 95 years of age and came from fewer than 30 US areas. In Cohort 3, a recovered donor had either two negative PCRs, clearance, or symptom resolution. The data were produced by immunoSEQ multiplex PCR, yet TCRdb's version contains in-frame clones alone and is incomplete. In the table there are 490,000 or so clones, more than 85% of which are singletons.

The chain combines TRBV7-2 with TRBJ2-1; 11 bases map to TRBD2. Sequenced: PBMCs or T cells enriched from blood (not recorded which). This receptor was identified in an older woman who had recovered from COVID-19. The CDR3 here is CASSSRGSGGANEQFF. The CDR3 DNA reads as TGTGCCAGCAGCTCGAGAGGTAGCGGGGGGGCCAATGAGCAGTTCTTC.